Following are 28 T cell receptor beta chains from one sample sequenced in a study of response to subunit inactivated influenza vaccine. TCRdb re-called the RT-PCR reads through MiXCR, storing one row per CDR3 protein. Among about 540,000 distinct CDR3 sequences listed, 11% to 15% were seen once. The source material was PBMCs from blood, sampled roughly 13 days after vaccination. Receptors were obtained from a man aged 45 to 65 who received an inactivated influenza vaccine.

CDR3 coding DNA: TGCAGTGCCCCCAGCTCTGGGGCCAACGTCCTGACTTTC. This codes for CSAPSSGANVLTF. V is TRBV20-1 and J is TRBJ2-6; D is uncertain. V lost 6 bases and J lost 0, with 6 bases in between. The germline V gene encodes CDR1 DFQATT and CDR2 SNEGSKA (reference sequence). The CDR3 loop spans 13 amino acids.

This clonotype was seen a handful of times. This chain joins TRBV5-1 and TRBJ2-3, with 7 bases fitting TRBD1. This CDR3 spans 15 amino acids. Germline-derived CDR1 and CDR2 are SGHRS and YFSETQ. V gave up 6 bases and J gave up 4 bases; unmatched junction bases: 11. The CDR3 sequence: CASTNRGGYADTQYF. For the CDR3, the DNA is TGCGCCAGCACAAACAGGGGTGGCTATGCAGATACGCAGTATTTT.

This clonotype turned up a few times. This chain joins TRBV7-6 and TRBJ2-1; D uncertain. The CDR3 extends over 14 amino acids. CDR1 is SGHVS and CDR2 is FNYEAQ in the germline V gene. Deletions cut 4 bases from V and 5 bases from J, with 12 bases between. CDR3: CASSSTYIDNEQFF. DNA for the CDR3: TGTGCCAGCAGCTCCACCTACATTGACAATGAGCAGTTCTTC.

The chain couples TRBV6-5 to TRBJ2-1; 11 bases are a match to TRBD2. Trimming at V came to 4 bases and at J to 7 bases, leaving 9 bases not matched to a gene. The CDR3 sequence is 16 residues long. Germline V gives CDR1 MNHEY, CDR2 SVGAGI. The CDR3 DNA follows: TGTGCCAGCAGTTCCTTAGCGGGGGGGCTTGAAAATGAGCAGTTCTTC. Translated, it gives CASSSLAGGLENEQFF.

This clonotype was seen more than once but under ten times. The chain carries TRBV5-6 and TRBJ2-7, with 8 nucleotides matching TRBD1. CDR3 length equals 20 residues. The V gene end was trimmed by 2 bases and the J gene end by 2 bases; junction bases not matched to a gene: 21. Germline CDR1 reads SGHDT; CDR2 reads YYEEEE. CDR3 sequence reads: CASSFEGKGQVYPYAYEQYF. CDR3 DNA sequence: TGTGCCAGCAGCTTCGAAGGAAAGGGACAGGTTTACCCTTACGCCTACGAGCAGTACTTC.

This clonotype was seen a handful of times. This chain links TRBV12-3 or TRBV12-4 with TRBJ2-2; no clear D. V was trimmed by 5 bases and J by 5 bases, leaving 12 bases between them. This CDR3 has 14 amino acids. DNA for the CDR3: TGTGCCAGCAGTATACACAGCGCTACCGGGGAGCTGTTTTTT. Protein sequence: CASSIHSATGELFF.

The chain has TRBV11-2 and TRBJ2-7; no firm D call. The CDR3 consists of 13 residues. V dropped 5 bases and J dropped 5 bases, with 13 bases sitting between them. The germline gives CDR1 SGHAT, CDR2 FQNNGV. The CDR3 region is CASSPIKYHEQYF. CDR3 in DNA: TGTGCCAGCAGCCCCATCAAGTACCACGAGCAGTACTTC.

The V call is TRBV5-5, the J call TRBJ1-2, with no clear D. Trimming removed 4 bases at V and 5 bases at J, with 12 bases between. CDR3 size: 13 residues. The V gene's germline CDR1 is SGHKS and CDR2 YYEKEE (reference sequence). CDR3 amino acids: CASSREPGYGYTF. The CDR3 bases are TGTGCCAGCAGCCGCGAGCCGGGATATGGCTACACCTTC.

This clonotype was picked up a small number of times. The DNA for the CDR3 is TGTGCCAGCAGACAGGGGGAGGTGTGGACCGGGGAGCTGTTTTTT. This translates into CASRQGEVWTGELFF. The rearrangement links TRBV3-1 to TRBJ2-2; TRBD1 agrees at 8 bases. Trimming cost V 6 bases and J 5 bases; bases outside gene matches: 8. The length of the CDR3 is 15 residues. Germline CDR1 LGHDT, CDR2 YNNKEL (reference sequence). Combining the CDR3 with reference TRBV3-1 and TRBJ2-2 gives the whole variable domain DTAVSQTPKYLVTQMGNDKSIKCEQNLGHDTMYWYKQDSKKFLKIMFSYNNKELIINETVPNRFSPKSPDKAHLNLHINSLELGDSAVYFCASRQGEVWTGELFFGEGSRLTVL.

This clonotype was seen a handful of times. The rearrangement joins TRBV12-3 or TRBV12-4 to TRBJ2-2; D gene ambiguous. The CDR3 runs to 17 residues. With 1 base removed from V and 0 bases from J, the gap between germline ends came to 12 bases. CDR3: CASSLGAYTANTGELFF. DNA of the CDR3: TGTGCCAGCAGTTTAGGGGCGTACACAGCGAACACCGGGGAGCTGTTTTTT.

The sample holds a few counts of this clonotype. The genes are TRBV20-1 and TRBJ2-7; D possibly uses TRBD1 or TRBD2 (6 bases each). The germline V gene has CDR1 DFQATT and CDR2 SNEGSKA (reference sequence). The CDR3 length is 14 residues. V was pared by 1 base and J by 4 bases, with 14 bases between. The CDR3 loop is CSARGQVGGYEQYF. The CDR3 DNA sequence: TGCAGTGCTAGAGGACAGGTGGGAGGTTACGAGCAGTACTTC.

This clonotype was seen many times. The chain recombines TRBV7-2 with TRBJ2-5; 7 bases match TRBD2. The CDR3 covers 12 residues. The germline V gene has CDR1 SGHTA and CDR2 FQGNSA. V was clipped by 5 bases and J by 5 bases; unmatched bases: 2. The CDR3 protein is CASSPAGETQYF. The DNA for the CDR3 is TGTGCCAGCAGCCCAGCGGGGGAGACCCAGTACTTC.

The CDR3 here is CASSYRDRGGFEQFF. The CDR3, as DNA: TGTGCCAGCAGTTACCGGGACAGGGGAGGTTTTGAGCAGTTCTTC. The chain uses TRBV6-5 and TRBJ2-1; 10 bases match TRBD1. Trimming took 2 bases from V and 9 from J; bases not matched to a gene: 7. In germline, CDR1 is MNHEY, CDR2 SVGAGI. This CDR3 comprises 15 residues.

CDR3 loop: CASSLWDRDSYEQYF. The DNA for the CDR3 is TGTGCCAGCAGTTTATGGGACAGGGACTCCTACGAGCAGTACTTC. The chain couples TRBV28 to TRBJ2-7; 8 nucleotides match TRBD1. J gave up 0 bases and V 0 bases, and 1 base lay outside the gene matches. The CDR3 consists of 15 residues. The germline V gene encodes CDR1 MDHEN and CDR2 SYDVKM.

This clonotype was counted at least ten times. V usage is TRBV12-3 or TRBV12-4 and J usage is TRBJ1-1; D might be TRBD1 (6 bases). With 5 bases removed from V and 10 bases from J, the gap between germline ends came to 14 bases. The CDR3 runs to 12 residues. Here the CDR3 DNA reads TGTGCCAGCAGTGAGGGGGACCTAGGAGCTTTCTTT. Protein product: CASSEGDLGAFF.

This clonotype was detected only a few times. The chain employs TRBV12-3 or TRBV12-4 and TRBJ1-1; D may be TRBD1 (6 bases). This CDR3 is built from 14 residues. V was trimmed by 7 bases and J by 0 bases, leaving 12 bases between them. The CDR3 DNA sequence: TGTGCCAGCACCCTGAGGGGGATGAACACTGAAGCTTTCTTT. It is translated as CASTLRGMNTEAFF.

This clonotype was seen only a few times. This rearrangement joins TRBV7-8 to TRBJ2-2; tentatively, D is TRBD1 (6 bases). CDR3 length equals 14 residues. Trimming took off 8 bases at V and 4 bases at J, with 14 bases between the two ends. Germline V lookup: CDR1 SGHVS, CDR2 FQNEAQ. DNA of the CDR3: TGTGCCAGCCGAGGGGGAAGAAGCACCGGGGAGCTGTTTTTT. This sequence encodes CASRGGRSTGELFF.

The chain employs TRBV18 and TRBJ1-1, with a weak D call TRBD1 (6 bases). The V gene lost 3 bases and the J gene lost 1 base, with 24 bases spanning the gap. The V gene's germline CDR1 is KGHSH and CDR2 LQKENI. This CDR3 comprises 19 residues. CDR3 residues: CASSPLPGEGILKNTEAFF. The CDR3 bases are TGTGCCAGCTCACCCCTTCCAGGGGAGGGAATACTAAAGAACACTGAAGCTTTCTTT.

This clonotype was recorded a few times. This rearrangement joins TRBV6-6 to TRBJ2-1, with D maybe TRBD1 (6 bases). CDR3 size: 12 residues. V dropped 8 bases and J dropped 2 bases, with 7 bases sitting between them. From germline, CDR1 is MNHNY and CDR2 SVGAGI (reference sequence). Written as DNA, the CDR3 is TGTGCCAGCGGACAGCCCTACAATGAGCAGTTCTTC. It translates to CASGQPYNEQFF.

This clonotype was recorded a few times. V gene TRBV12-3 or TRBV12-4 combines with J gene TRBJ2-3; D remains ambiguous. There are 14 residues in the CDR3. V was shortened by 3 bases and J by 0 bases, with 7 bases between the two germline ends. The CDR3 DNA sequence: TGTGCCAGCAGTTTGGAATCTAGCACAGATACGCAGTATTTT. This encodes CASSLESSTDTQYF.

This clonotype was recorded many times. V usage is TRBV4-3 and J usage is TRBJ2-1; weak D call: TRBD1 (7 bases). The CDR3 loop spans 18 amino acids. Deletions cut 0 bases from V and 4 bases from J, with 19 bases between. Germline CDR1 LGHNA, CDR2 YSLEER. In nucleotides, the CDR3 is TGCGCCAGCAGCCAAGAACAGGGGTCGGGGGCCAGGTACAATGAGCAGTTCTTC. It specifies CASSQEQGSGARYNEQFF.

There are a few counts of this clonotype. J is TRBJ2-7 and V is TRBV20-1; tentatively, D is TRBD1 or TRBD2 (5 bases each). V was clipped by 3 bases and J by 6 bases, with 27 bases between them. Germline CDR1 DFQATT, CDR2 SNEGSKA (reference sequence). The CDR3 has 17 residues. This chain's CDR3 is CSARDLLERGSRGEQYF. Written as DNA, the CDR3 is TGCAGTGCTAGGGATTTGTTAGAAAGGGGTTCTCGGGGCGAGCAGTACTTC.

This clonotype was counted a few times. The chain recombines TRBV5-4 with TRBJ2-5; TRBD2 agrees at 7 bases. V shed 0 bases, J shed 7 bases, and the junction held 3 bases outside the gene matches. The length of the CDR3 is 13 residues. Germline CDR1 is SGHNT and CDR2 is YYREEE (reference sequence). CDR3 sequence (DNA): TGTGCCAGCAGCTTGGCAGAGCGGGGGACCCAGTACTTC. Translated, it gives CASSLAERGTQYF.

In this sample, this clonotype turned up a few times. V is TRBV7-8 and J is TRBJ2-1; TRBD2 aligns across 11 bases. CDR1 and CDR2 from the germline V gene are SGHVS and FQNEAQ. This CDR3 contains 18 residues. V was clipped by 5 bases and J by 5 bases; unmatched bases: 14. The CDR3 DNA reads TGTGCCAGCAGCCTAGACCTTGTCGGGACTAGCGGAAACAATGAGCAGTTCTTC. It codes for CASSLDLVGTSGNNEQFF.

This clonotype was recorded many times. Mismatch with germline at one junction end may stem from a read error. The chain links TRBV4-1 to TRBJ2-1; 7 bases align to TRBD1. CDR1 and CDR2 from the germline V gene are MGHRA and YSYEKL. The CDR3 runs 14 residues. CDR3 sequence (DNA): TGCGCCAGCAGCCAATCCGACAGGGTATATGAGAAGTTCTTC. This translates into CASSQSDRVYEKFF.

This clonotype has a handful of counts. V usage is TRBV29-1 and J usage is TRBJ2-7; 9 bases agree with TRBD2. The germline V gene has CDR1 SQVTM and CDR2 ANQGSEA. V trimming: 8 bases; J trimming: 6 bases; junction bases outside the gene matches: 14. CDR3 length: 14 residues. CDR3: CSIKTSGTSREQYF. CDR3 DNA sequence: TGCAGCATTAAGACTAGCGGCACGTCTCGCGAGCAGTACTTC.

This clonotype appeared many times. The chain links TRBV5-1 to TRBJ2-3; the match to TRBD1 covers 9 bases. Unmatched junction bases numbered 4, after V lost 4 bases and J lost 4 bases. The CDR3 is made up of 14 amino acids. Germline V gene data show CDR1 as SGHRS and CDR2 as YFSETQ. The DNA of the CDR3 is TGCGCCAGCAGCCAGGACAGGGGTGCAGATACGCAGTATTTT. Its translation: CASSQDRGADTQYF.

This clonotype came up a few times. CDR3 DNA: TGTGCCAGCAGTGAATCCCTCCGGGGTAGCACAGATACGCAGTATTTT. It translates to CASSESLRGSTDTQYF. The chain joins TRBV25-1 to TRBJ2-3, with a tentative D call TRBD2 (5 bases). Germline assignment: CDR1 MGHDK and CDR2 SYGVNS. The V end was cut by 1 base, the J end by 0 bases, with 11 bases between. The CDR3 is 16 residues long.